This TCR beta chain comes out of a study of T cells in Graves' hyperthyroidism and ophthalmopathy. CDR1 MGHDK and CDR2 SYGVNS come from the germline V gene. The CDR3 loop spans 16 amino acids. The trim removed 6 bases at V and 9 bases at J, leaving 17 bases unmatched. Thyroid ultrasound, orbital computed tomography, clinical symptoms, and serum thyroxine and TRAb underpinned diagnoses. Regarding the study as a whole: Ophthalmopathy was model-predicted a median approximately 6.9 months pre-onset.

TCR beta CDR3 regions were amplified from RNA transcripts. HTBI primers drove first-round RT-PCR of the TCR CDR3. TCRdb redid the calling of the multiplex PCR reads with MiXCR, one entry per CDR3 protein. The sample lists about 570,000 distinct CDR3 sequences, 40% to 55% occurring once. As to this clonotype: The antigen remains undetermined.

V and J are TRBV25-1 and TRBJ2-7, with TRBD1 matching over 10 bases. This receptor was taken from an adult woman with Graves' disease, either hyperthyroidism or ophthalmopathy (not recorded which). What was sequenced was peripheral blood or thyroid tissue (not recorded which). In nucleotides, the CDR3 is TGTGCCAGCAGCAACCCCCATGTGACAGGGGGCGCGTGGCAGTACTTC. Translating gives CASSNPHVTGGAWQYF.